What follows are 8 T cell receptor beta chains derived from one specimen sequenced in a study of a mutant IDH1 vaccine in newly diagnosed glioma. Here immunoSEQ multiplex PCR was the method, and the copy in TCRdb shows in-frame clones only, minus some. The profile covers approximately 82,000 clones, with 75% to 85% appearing a single time and under 2.5% taken by the ten largest. No antigen is known for these receptors. Time point reported: week 23, last vaccination. Every vaccination contained 300 ug of the mutant IDH1 20-mer peptide and was paired with topical imiquimod. Sequenced here: PBMCs, sampled from a glioma patient whose treatment included an IDH1 peptide vaccine. The receptors derive from a man between 25 and 39 years old with glioma. Some clones in this sample may be carry-over from other donors' samples.

The genes are TRBV5-5 and TRBJ2-1; 7 positions match TRBD2. V gave up 4 bases and J gave up 8 bases; unmatched junction bases: 12. The CDR3 covers 15 residues. The germline V gene encodes CDR1 SGHKS and CDR2 YYEKEE (reference sequence). The CDR3 sequence: CASSRGGFSVDEQFF. DNA of the CDR3: TGTGCCAGCAGCCGGGGAGGGTTCAGCGTGGATGAGCAGTTCTTC.

This chain uses TRBV15 with TRBJ1-2, with D possibly being TRBD1 (5 bases). The length of the CDR3 is 18 residues. V dropped 5 bases and J dropped 2 bases, with 24 bases sitting between them. Germline CDR1 LNHNV, CDR2 YYDKDF (reference sequence). As DNA, the CDR3 is TGTGCCACCAGCGCACCAGGCCCAGTCGGGGCCGAGAACTATGGCTACACCTTC. It encodes CATSAPGPVGAENYGYTF.

This clone was recorded once. The chain joins TRBV4-1 to TRBJ2-7, with TRBD2 matching 7 bases. The CDR3 has 15 amino acids. The J segment lost 2 bases and the V segment lost 5 bases, leaving 9 bases of the junction unmatched. Germline V gene data show CDR1 as MGHRA and CDR2 as YSYEKL. CDR3 nucleotide sequence: TGCGCCAGCAGCTGGGGGGGAGGGCGACCCTACGAGCAGTACTTC. This translates into CASSWGGGRPYEQYF.

The CDR3 is CASSLRDRETGELFF. The CDR3 DNA sequence: TGTGCCAGCAGCTTACGGGACAGGGAGACCGGGGAGCTGTTTTTT. This sequence joins TRBV7-9 and TRBJ2-2, with TRBD1 matching 9 bases. CDR3 length equals 15 residues. Unmatched junction bases numbered 3, after V lost 2 bases and J lost 5 bases. The germline V gene has CDR1 SEHNR and CDR2 FQNEAQ (reference sequence).

V and J are TRBV5-4 and TRBJ2-5; tentative D call: TRBD2 (5 bases). Per the germline V gene, CDR1 is SGHNT and CDR2 is YYREEE (reference sequence). The V end was cut by 2 bases, the J end by 1 base, with 12 bases between. The CDR3 runs to 15 residues. The CDR3 is CASSLGGPGQETQYF. The CDR3 DNA reads as TGTGCCAGCAGCTTAGGAGGTCCAGGCCAAGAGACCCAGTACTTC.

J is TRBJ2-3 and V is TRBV11-2; 12 bases match TRBD2. The CDR3 extends over 19 amino acids. In germline, CDR1 is SGHAT, CDR2 FQNNGV. The ends lost 1 base at V and 0 bases at J; junction bases unmatched: 8. CDR3 amino acids: CASSLAPLAGGSSTDTQYF. The CDR3 DNA reads as TGTGCCAGCAGCTTAGCCCCACTAGCGGGGGGTTCTAGCACAGATACGCAGTATTTT.

The CDR3 sequence is CASSPTGVGFYNEQFF. The CDR3 bases are TGTGCCAGCAGTCCTACAGGGGTTGGATTCTACAATGAGCAGTTCTTC. The V call is TRBV2, the J call TRBJ2-1, with 7 bases matching TRBD1. V lost 5 bases to trimming and J lost 3 bases; unmatched junction nucleotides: 10. Germline V lookup: CDR1 SNHLY, CDR2 FYNNEI. The CDR3 has 16 amino acids.

V is TRBV11-2 and J is TRBJ2-1, with a possible D match to TRBD2 (6 bases). CDR3 length equals 14 residues. Germline CDR1 SGHAT, CDR2 FQNNGV. V was pared by 4 bases and J by 0 bases, with 7 bases between. CDR3 nucleotide sequence: TGTGCCAGCAGCTGGGACTCCTCCTACAATGAGCAGTTCTTC. This translates into CASSWDSSYNEQFF.